In this sample, the clone carrying this TCR beta chain turned up once. An end of the junction differs from the germline gene, which may be a read error. This entry belongs to a study of technical replicates of blood from a handful of donors. This CDR3 comprises 11 residues. CDR1 and CDR2 (germline): SNHLY, FYNNEI. The data were produced by immunoSEQ multiplex PCR, yet TCRdb's version contains in-frame clones alone and is incomplete. The sample comprises around 67,000 clones, roughly 92% of which are singletons, and approximately 0.34% rests with the top ten. The sequence derives from a human donor in good health. This chain connects TRBV2 to TRBJ2-3; 9 bases map to TRBD1. Sequenced: T cells isolated from PBMCs. CDR3 DNA sequence: TGTGCCAGCTCTACAGGGGGCGCAACTGGTTTT. The encoded protein is CASSTGGATGF.